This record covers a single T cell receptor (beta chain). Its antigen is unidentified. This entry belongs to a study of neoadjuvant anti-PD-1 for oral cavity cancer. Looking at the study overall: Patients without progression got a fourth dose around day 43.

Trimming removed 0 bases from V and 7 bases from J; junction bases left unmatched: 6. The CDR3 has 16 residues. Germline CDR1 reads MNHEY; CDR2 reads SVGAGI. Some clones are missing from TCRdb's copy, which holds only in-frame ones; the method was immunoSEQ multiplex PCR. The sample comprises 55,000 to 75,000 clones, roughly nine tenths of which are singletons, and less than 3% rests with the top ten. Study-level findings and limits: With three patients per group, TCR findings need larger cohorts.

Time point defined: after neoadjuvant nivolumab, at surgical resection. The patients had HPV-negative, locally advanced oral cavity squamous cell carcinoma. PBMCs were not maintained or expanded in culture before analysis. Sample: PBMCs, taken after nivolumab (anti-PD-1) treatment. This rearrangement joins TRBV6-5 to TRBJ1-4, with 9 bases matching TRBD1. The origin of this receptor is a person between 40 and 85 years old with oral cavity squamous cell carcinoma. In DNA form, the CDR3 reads TGTGCCAGCAGTTACTCGAAACAGGGGGCGGGTGAAAAACTGTTTTTT. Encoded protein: CASSYSKQGAGEKLFF.